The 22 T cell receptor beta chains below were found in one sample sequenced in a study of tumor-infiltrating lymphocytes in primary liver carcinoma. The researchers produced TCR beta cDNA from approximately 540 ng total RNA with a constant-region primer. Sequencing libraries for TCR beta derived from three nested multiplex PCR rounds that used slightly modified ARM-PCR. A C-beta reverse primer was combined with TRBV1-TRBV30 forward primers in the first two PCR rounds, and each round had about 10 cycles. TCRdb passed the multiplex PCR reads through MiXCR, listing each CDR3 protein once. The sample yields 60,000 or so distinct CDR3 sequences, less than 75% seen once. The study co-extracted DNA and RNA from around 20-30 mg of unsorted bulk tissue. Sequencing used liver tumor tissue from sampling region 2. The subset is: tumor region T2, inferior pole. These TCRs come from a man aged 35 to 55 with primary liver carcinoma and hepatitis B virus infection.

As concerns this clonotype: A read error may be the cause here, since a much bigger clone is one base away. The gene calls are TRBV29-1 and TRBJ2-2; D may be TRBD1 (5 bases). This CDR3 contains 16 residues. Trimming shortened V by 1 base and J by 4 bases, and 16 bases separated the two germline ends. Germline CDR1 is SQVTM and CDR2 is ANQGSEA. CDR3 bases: TGCAGCGTTGAAGGGTTGGTCAGGGTGGGCACCGGGGAGCTGTTTTTT. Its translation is CSVEGLVRVGTGELFF.

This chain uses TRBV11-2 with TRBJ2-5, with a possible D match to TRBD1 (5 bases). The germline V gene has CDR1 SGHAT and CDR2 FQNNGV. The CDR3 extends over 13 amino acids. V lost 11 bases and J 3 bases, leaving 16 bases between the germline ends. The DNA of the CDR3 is TGTGCCGACAGCTTAGTTCCGGAAGAGACCCAGTACTTC. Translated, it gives CADSLVPEETQYF.

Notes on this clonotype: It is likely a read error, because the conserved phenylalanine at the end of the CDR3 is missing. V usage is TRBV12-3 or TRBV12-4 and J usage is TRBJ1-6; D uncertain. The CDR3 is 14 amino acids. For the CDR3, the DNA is TGTGCCAGCAGTTCTACAGTGGGAAATTCACTCCTCCACGTT. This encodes CASSSTVGNSLLHV.

In DNA form, the CDR3 reads TGTGCCAGCAGTCTCCCCCCTACAGGAGCGTCCGAGCAGTACTTC. Translating it yields CASSLPPTGASEQYF. V is TRBV6-5 and J is TRBJ2-7, with D perhaps matching TRBD1 (5 bases). From germline, CDR1 is MNHEY and CDR2 SVGAGI. Trimming stripped 5 bases from V and 6 bases from J, with 20 bases between. CDR3 length equals 15 residues.

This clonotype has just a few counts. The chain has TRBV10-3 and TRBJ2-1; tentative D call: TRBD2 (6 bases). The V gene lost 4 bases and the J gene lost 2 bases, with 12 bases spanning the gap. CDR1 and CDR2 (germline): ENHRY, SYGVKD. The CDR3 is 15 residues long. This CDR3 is CAISAITGAYNEQFF. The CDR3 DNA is TGTGCCATCAGTGCGATAACGGGAGCCTACAATGAGCAGTTCTTC.

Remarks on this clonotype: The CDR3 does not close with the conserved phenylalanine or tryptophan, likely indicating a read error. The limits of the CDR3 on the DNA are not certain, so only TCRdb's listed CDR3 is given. CDR3 residues: CASSLEYRGGQPQLL. This rearrangement joins TRBV11-2 to TRBJ1-5; the D call of TRBD1 is as the table states it, not checked on the DNA. The length of the CDR3 is 15 amino acids, counting both ends. Germline CDR1 is SGHAT and CDR2 is FQNNGV.

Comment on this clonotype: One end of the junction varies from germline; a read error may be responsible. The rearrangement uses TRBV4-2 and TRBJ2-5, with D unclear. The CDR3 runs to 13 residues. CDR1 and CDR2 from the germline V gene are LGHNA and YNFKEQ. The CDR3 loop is CASNQEPTETQYF. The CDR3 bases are TGTGCCAGCAACCAAGAACCAACAGAGACCCAGTACTTC.

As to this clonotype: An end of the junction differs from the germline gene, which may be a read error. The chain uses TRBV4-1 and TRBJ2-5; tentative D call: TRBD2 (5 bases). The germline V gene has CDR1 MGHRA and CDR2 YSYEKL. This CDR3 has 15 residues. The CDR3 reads CASSREGRGSETHYF. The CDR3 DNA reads TGCGCCAGCAGCCGAGAAGGGCGAGGGTCGGAGACCCACTACTTC.

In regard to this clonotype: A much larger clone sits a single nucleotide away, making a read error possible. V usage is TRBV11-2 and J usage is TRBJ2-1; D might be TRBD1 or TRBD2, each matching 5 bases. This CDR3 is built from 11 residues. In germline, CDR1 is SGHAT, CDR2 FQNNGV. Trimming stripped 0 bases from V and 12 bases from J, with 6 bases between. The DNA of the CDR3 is TGTGCCAGCAGCTTAGACGGGACGCAGTTCTTC. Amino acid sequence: CASSLDGTQFF. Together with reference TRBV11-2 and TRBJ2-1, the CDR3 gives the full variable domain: EAGVAQSPRYKIIEKRQSVAFWCNPISGHATLYWYQQILGQGPKLLIQFQNNGVVDDSQLPKDRFSAERLKGVDSTLKIQPAKLEDSAVYLCASSLDGTQFFGPGTRLTVL.

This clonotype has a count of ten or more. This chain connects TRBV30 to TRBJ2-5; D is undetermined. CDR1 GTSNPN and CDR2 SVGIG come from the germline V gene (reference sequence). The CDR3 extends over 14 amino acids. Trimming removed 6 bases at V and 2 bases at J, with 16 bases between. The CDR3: CACLERDSQETQYF. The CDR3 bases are TGTGCCTGCTTAGAGCGCGATTCTCAAGAGACCCAGTACTTC. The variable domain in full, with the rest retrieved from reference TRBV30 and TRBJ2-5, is SQTIHQWPATLVQPVGSPLSLECTVEGTSNPNLYWYRQAAGRGLQLLFYSVGIGQISSEVPQNLSASRPQDRQFILSSKKLLLSDSGFYLCACLERDSQETQYFGPGTRLLVL.

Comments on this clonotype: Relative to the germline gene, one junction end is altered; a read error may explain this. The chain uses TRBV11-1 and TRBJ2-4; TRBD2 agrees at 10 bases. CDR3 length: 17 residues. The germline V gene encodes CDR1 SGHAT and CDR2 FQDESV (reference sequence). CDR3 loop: CTSSSPCTSGTKNIQYF. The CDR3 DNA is TGTACCAGCAGCTCTCCCTGTACTAGCGGGACCAAAAACATTCAGTACTTC.

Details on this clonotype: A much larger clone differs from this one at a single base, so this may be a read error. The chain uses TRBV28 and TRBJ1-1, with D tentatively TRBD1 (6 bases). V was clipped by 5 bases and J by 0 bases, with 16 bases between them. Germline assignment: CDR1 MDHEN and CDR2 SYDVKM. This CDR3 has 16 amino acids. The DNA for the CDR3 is TGTGCCAGCAGTGGGGTGATCAGGGGTGTGAACACTGAAGCTTTCTTT. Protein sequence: CASSGVIRGVNTEAFF.

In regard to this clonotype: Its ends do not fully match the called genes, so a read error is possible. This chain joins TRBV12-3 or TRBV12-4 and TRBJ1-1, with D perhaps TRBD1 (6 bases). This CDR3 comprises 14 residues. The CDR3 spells CANRAGTLKTEAFF. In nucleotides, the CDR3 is TGCGCCAACAGGGCCGGTACCTTGAAGACTGAAGCTTTCTTT.

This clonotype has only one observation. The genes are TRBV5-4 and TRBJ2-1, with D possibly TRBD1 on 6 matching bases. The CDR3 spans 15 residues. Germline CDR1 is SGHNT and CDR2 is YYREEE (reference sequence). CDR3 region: CISSSGAGSYNEQFF. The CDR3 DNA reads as TGTATCAGCAGCTCAGGGGCTGGCTCCTACAATGAGCAGTTCTTC.

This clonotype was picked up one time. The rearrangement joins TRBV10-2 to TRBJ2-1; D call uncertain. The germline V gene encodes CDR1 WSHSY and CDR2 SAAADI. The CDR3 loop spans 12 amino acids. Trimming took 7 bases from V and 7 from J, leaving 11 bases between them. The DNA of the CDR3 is TGCGCCAGCATCCGGAGCACAAATGAGCAGTTCTTC. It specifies CASIRSTNEQFF.

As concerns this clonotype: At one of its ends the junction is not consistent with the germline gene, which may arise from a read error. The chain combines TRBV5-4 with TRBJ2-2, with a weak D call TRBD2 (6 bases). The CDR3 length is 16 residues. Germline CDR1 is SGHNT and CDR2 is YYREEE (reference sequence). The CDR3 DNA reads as TGTGACAGCAGCCCGGATGGCGGGGTGAACACCGAGGAGCTGTTTTTT. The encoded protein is CDSSPDGGVNTEELFF. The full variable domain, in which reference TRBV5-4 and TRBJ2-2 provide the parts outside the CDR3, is ETGVTQSPTHLIKTRGQQVTLRCSSQSGHNTVSWYQQALGQGPQFIFQYYREEENGRGNFPPRFSGLQFPNYSSELNVNALELDDSALYLCDSSPDGGVNTEELFFGEGSRLTVL.

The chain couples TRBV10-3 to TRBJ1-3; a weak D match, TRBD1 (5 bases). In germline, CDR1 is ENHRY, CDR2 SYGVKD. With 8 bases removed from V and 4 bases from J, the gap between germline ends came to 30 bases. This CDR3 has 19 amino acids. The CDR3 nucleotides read TGTGCCATCGCTGAGTCGGGTGTCCCCATTAGGGGAGAAGGAAACACCATATATTTT. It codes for CAIAESGVPIRGEGNTIYF.

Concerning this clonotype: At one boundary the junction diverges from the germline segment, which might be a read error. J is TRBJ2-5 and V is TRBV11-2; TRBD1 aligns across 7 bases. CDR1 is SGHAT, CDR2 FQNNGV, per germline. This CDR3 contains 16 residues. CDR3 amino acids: CASSQTPGRGNEAQYF. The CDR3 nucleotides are TGTGCCAGCAGCCAAACTCCTGGCAGGGGGAATGAGGCCCAGTATTTC.

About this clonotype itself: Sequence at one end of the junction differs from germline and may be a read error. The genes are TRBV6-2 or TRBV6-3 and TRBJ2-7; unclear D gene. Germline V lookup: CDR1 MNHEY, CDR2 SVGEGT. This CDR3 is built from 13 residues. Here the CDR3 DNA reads TGTACCAGTAGTCCTCGGACCCACCTGGGGCAGTACTTC. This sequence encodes CTSSPRTHLGQYF.

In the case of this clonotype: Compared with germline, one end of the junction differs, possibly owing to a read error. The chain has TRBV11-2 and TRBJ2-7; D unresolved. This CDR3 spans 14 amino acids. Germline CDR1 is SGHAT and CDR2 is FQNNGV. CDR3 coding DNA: TGTGCCAGCAGCTTAACCGACGGAGTCTACGAGCAGTATTTC. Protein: CASSLTDGVYEQYF.

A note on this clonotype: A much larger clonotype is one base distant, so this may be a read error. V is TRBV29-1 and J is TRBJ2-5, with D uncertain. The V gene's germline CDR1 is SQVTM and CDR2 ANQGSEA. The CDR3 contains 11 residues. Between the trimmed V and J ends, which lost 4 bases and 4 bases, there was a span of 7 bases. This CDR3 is CSVVLRETQYF. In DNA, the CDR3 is TGCAGCGTTGTATTGAGAGAGACCCAGTACTTC.

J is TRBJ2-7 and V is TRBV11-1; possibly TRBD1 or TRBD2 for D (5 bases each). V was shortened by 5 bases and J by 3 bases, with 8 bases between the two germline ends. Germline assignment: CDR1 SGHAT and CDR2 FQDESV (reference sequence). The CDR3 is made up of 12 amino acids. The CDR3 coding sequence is TGTGCCAGCAGCGGGACCGGCTACGAGCAGTACTTC. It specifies CASSGTGYEQYF.